Below are 18 T cell receptor beta chains sequenced from a single sample in a study of blood T cell repertoires in COVID-19. Libraries were prepared by immunoSEQ multiplex PCR; TCRdb keeps only in-frame clonotypes and omits some of them. Here the sample spans tens of thousands of clones, 88% being singletons. Sequencing used peripheral blood. The receptor source for this set is a man in his sixties with acute or convalescent COVID-19.

This clone was observed a single time. The chain has TRBV11-2 and TRBJ2-3, with 10 bases matching TRBD2. The germline V gene encodes CDR1 SGHAT and CDR2 FQNNGV. The ends lost 0 bases at V and 9 bases at J; junction bases unmatched: 6. There are 15 residues in the CDR3. CDR3 region: CASSLETSGMMTQYF. CDR3 coding DNA: TGTGCCAGCAGCTTAGAAACTAGCGGGATGATGACGCAGTATTTT.

CDR3 sequence reads: CSVRGGTEAFF. The CDR3 bases are TGCAGCGTCAGGGGTGGCACTGAAGCTTTCTTT. The rearrangement links TRBV29-1 to TRBJ1-1; tentative D call: TRBD1 (6 bases). This CDR3 is built from 11 residues. The germline V gene has CDR1 SQVTM and CDR2 ANQGSEA. V lost 6 bases, J lost 4 bases, and 9 bases lay in between.

The chain carries TRBV6-4 and TRBJ2-6, with 7 bases fitting TRBD1. CDR3 length: 15 residues. The germline gives CDR1 MRHNA, CDR2 SNTAGT. Trimming at V came to 6 bases and at J to 3 bases, leaving 5 bases not matched to a gene. The CDR3 DNA follows: TGTGCCAGCAGCCCCGACAGGGTTGGGGCCAACGTCCTGACTTTC. Amino acids: CASSPDRVGANVLTF.

On this clone: The sample has other DNA sequences that encode this CDR3 too. The chain links TRBV19 to TRBJ1-1; 12 bases are shared with TRBD1. Germline CDR1 LNHDA, CDR2 SQIVND (reference sequence). The CDR3 is 16 amino acids. Trimming cost V 4 bases and J 3 bases; bases outside gene matches: 6. The CDR3 nucleotides are TGTGCCAGTAGTAGTTGGGACAGGGGGCTGGACACTGAAGCTTTCTTT. Translating it yields CASSSWDRGLDTEAFF.

The gene calls are TRBV2 and TRBJ1-3, with D perhaps matching TRBD1 (5 bases). Trimming cost V 5 bases and J 0 bases, with 11 bases left between them. This CDR3 region has 15 residues. Germline CDR1 reads SNHLY; CDR2 reads FYNNEI. CDR3 region: CASSLGGGSGNTIYF. The CDR3 DNA sequence: TGTGCCAGCAGTCTGGGGGGGGGCTCTGGAAACACCATATATTTT.

V gene TRBV5-1 combines with J gene TRBJ1-3; D gene unclear. V gave up 4 bases and J gave up 1 base, with 15 bases separating them. Germline loops: CDR1 SGHRS, CDR2 YFSETQ. The CDR3 sequence is 16 residues long. The CDR3 nucleotides are TGCGCCAGCAGCGTACGGGGAGCGGGGTCTGGAAACACCATATATTTT. Its translation: CASSVRGAGSGNTIYF.

The chain carries TRBV28 and TRBJ2-5; possibly TRBD2 for D (5 bases). CDR1 MDHEN and CDR2 SYDVKM come from the germline V gene. V lost 3 bases to trimming and J lost 1 base, with 18 bases between them. The CDR3 contains 17 residues. CDR3 amino acids: CASSFMFPGSSQETQYF. The CDR3 DNA reads TGTGCCAGCAGTTTTATGTTCCCTGGGAGCAGCCAAGAGACCCAGTACTTC.

The chain carries TRBV27 and TRBJ1-1; D remains ambiguous. The CDR3 length is 13 residues. Trimming pared 2 bases from V and 1 base from J, leaving 5 bases between. Germline CDR1 and CDR2: MNHEY and SMNVEV (reference sequence). The CDR3 loop reads CASSLAQNTEAFF. CDR3 DNA: TGTGCCAGCAGTTTAGCACAGAACACTGAAGCTTTCTTT.

The chain carries TRBV27 and TRBJ1-4, with TRBD1 matching 10 bases. The CDR3 has 16 amino acids. Trimming removed 2 bases from V and 10 bases from J; junction bases left unmatched: 10. CDR1 and CDR2 (germline): MNHEY, SMNVEV (reference sequence). The DNA for the CDR3 is TGTGCCAGCAGTTTAAAGGGGCGGACAGGGGGGTCAAAACTGTTTTTT. It is translated as CASSLKGRTGGSKLFF.

The V gene is TRBV18, the J gene TRBJ2-1; 13 positions agree with TRBD2. The V segment lost 3 bases and the J segment 5 bases; nucleotides outside the gene matches: 7. The CDR3 is 17 amino acids. CDR1 is KGHSH, CDR2 LQKENI, per germline. The DNA for the CDR3 is TGTGCCAGCTCACCCCTAGGACTAGCGGGAGTTGACAATGAGCAGTTCTTC. Its translation: CASSPLGLAGVDNEQFF.

The chain has TRBV30 and TRBJ1-2, with D maybe TRBD1 (6 bases). Germline lookup yields CDR1 GTSNPN and CDR2 SVGIG (reference sequence). Trimming left V 5 bases short and J 3 bases short, with 10 bases between. The CDR3 contains 12 residues. CDR3 nucleotides: TGTGCCTGGGGGGGGCTTGACTATGGCTACACCTTC. Amino acid sequence: CAWGGLDYGYTF.

The chain employs TRBV15 and TRBJ2-1, with 8 bases aligning to TRBD2. Germline V gene data show CDR1 as LNHNV and CDR2 as YYDKDF (reference sequence). The CDR3 is made up of 13 amino acids. The V and J ends lost 1 base and 10 bases, in that order; junction bases with no gene match: 3. CDR3 sequence (DNA): TGTGCCACCAGCAGAGCACTAGCGGCAGAGCAGTTCTTC. The encoded protein is CATSRALAAEQFF.

The V and J genes are TRBV24-1 and TRBJ2-1; the match to TRBD2 covers 10 bases. There are 16 residues in the CDR3. Germline CDR1 and CDR2: KGHDR and SFDVKD. After removal of 7 bases from V and 8 bases from J, the junction contained 13 bases not matched to a gene. Here the CDR3 DNA reads TGTGCCACCAGACCCGGGGGGGCTAGCGGGAGTTATGAGCAGTTCTTC. Its translation: CATRPGGASGSYEQFF.

The chain joins TRBV12-3 or TRBV12-4 to TRBJ2-1; no clear D gene. Trimming cost V 5 bases and J 7 bases, with 9 bases left between them. CDR3 length equals 12 residues. The DNA for the CDR3 is TGTGCCAGCAGTCGTCATCAGAATGAGCAGTTCTTC. Its translation is CASSRHQNEQFF.

The genes are TRBV7-8 and TRBJ2-1, with D possibly matching TRBD2 (5 bases). Deletions cut 2 bases from V and 2 bases from J, with 10 bases between. CDR1 is SGHVS, CDR2 FQNEAQ, per germline. The CDR3 is 15 amino acids. CDR3 amino acids: CASSLMAGPYNEQFF. The CDR3 bases are TGTGCCAGCAGCTTAATGGCGGGCCCCTACAATGAGCAGTTCTTC.

The genes are TRBV27 and TRBJ1-1; 7 bases fit TRBD1. Per germline, CDR1 MNHEY and CDR2 SMNVEV (reference sequence). The junction had 13 bases not matched to a gene; V was cut back by 3 bases and J by 12 bases. The CDR3 has 14 amino acids. In nucleotides, the CDR3 is TGTGCCAGCAGTTTGACAGGGAAGGCGCCAGGGACTTTCTTT. Translation gives CASSLTGKAPGTFF.

Notes on this clone: One end of the junction does not line up with germline, which may come from a read error. The V call is TRBV2, the J call TRBJ2-2; D is possibly TRBD2 (6 bases). This CDR3 is 12 amino acids long. Germline lookup yields CDR1 SNHLY and CDR2 FYNNEI. CDR3 nucleotide sequence: TGTGCCAGCAGTGAAGATGGCGGAGGGGTGATTTTT. Its translation is CASSEDGGGVIF.

This clone was recorded a few times. V usage is TRBV28 and J usage is TRBJ1-1, with TRBD1 matching over 10 bases. Germline V CDR1 and CDR2: MDHEN, SYDVKM. CDR3 length: 15 amino acids. Germline trimming cut 2 bases from V and 5 bases from J; bases unmatched to any gene: 5. The CDR3 here is CASSLRTGGLTEAFF. CDR3 coding DNA: TGTGCCAGCAGTTTAAGGACAGGGGGTCTGACTGAAGCTTTCTTT.